Listed below are T cell receptor beta chains from one sample, sequenced in a study of metastatic and nonmetastatic thyroid tumors. From the PCR reads, TCRdb re-called clones with MiXCR. The repertoire holds around 26,000 clones, with roughly 13% as singletons. Sequenced sample: blood. Receptor source: a female donor with papillary thyroid cancer or a benign thyroid nodule (not recorded which). Some clones in this sample may be carry-over from other donors' samples. Each CDR3 is given with its conserved first and last residue. The D gene is left open where the match is weak. Expanded clones get a size class; other rows say once, few or many, or leave the size out.

j_gene	d_gene	v_gene	abundance	CDR3nt	CDR3aa
TRBJ2-3	-	TRBV24-1	many	TGTGCCACCAGTGACCCCCACAAACCCGACCCCTCCGGCACAGATACGCAGTATTTT	CATSDPHKPDPSGTDTQYF
TRBJ2-5	TRBD2	TRBV27	many	TGTGCCAGCAGTTTAGGGCCGACTAGCGTAGAGACCCAGTACTTC	CASSLGPTSVETQYF
TRBJ2-7	TRBD2	TRBV7-8	many	TGTGCCAGCAGCATGAGGACTAGCAACTACGAGCAGTACTTC	CASSMRTSNYEQYF
TRBJ1-5	-	TRBV24-1	few	TGTGCCACCAGTGATCGGCAGGGTGGGGTGGATCAGCCAAAGCATTTT	CATSDRQGGVDQPKHF
TRBJ2-1	TRBD2	TRBV9	many	TGTGCCAGCAGCGACTCTCCTCTAGCGGGAGGACCCTACAATGAGCAGTTCTTC	CASSDSPLAGGPYNEQFF
TRBJ1-5	-	TRBV20-1	many	TGCAGTGCTAGAGAGGTTACTCAGGGGCGGGTTCAGCCCCAGCATTTT	CSAREVTQGRVQPQHF
TRBJ1-2	TRBD1	TRBV19	many	TGTGCCAGTAGTCCGGGGACAGGGACGCTGGATGGCTACACCTTC	CASSPGTGTLDGYTF
TRBJ2-1	-	TRBV5-1	-	TGCGCCAGCAGCGCCGCGTACAATGAGCAGTTCTTC	CASSAAYNEQFF
TRBJ2-7	TRBD1	TRBV7-2	many	TGTGCCAGCAGCTTAGTAGGGGGACAGGGGCCGTCCTACGAGCAGTACTTC	CASSLVGGQGPSYEQYF
TRBJ1-3	-	TRBV4-1	many	TGCGCCAGCAGCCAAGCCCCGGTCAGGGAGTTCGGAAACACCATATATTTT	CASSQAPVREFGNTIYF
TRBJ2-2	-	TRBV7-9	many	TGTGCCAGCACCCTAGGAACAGAACGCACCGGGGAGCTGTTTTTT	CASTLGTERTGELFF
TRBJ2-5	TRBD1	TRBV5-1	many	TGCGCCAGCAGCTTAGGACAGGGAACGGGAGAGACCCAGTACTTC	CASSLGQGTGETQYF
TRBJ2-3	-	TRBV6-1	many	TGTGCCAGCGGGGCCCACCGCGCAGATACGCAGTATTTT	CASGAHRADTQYF
TRBJ1-2	-	TRBV6-1	many	TGTGCCAGCAGAGCAAGGGGGGGGAGCGGCTACACCTTC	CASRARGGSGYTF
TRBJ1-2	TRBD1	TRBV19	many	TGTGCCAGTAGGGGCGGACAGGGGAACTATGGCTACACCTTC	CASRGGQGNYGYTF
TRBJ2-1	-	TRBV7-6	-	TGTGCCAGCAGCCAAGCCGTAGGGGGGGATGAGCAGTTCTTC	CASSQAVGGDEQFF
TRBJ2-4	-	TRBV11-2	many	TGTGCCAGCAGCTGGCTCGGCCACACCCCGCGGGAACCCGCCCAAAACATTCAGTACTTC	CASSWLGHTPREPAQNIQYF
TRBJ1-1	-	TRBV9	few	TGTGCCAGCGGGGGACTGAACACTGAAGCTTTCTTT	CASGGLNTEAFF
TRBJ1-1	TRBD1	TRBV6-4	many	TGTGCCAGCAGGGCTCTGGGACAGGGTTCTTCTGAAGCTTTCTTT	CASRALGQGSSEAFF
TRBJ1-1	-	TRBV30	-	TGTGCCTGGATTAGTAGTGAAGCTTTCTTT	CAWISSEAFF
TRBJ1-1	-	TRBV6-4	few	TGTGCCAGCAGTGGGGGTCCGAACACTGAAGCTTTCTTT	CASSGGPNTEAFF
TRBJ1-1	-	TRBV15	-	TGTGCCACCATCACCCGTGGGGGGAGGTTAACCATGAACACTGAAGCTTTCTTT	CATITRGGRLTMNTEAFF
TRBJ2-7	-	TRBV11-2	-	TGTGCCAGCAGCTCAGCCGGGGCACACCTCTACGAGCAGTACTTC	CASSSAGAHLYEQYF
TRBJ2-7	TRBD1	TRBV18	-	TGTGCCAGCTCACCTCGGGGGACAGGGTTCGAGCAGTACTTC	CASSPRGTGFEQYF
TRBJ1-1	-	TRBV5-1	-	TGCGCCAGCATGAGAGGGGCAGGGGTCGCCACTGAAGCTTTCTTT	CASMRGAGVATEAFF
TRBJ2-1	TRBD2	TRBV20-1	-	TGCAGTGCTAGTAAGGGACTAGCGCAAGCGGGCTACAATGAGCAGTTCTTC	CSASKGLAQAGYNEQFF
TRBJ2-7	-	TRBV29-1	many	TGCAGCGTTATTACCGGGGCGATCTACGAGCAGTACTTC	CSVITGAIYEQYF
TRBJ2-7	TRBD1	TRBV7-8	-	TGTGCCAGCAGCCCCCGCGGGACAGGTTACGAGCAGTACTTC	CASSPRGTGYEQYF
TRBJ2-7	-	TRBV5-6	-	TGTGCCAGCAGCCCGGGCAGGGGTCTCTTCGAGCAGTACTTC	CASSPGRGLFEQYF
TRBJ2-3	-	TRBV7-9	many	TGTGCCAGCAGCCGGGGCCATGGCACAGATACGCAGTATTTT	CASSRGHGTDTQYF
TRBJ2-3	-	TRBV5-1	many	TGCGCCAGCAGCCTCTCGACAGATACAGATACGCAGTATTTT	CASSLSTDTDTQYF
TRBJ1-2	-	TRBV12-3/TRBV12-4	many	TGTGCCAGCAGTTTTTATCGGGGGTCAAATGGCTACACCTTC	CASSFYRGSNGYTF
TRBJ2-1	TRBD2	TRBV9	many	TGTGCCAGCAGCGAGGGCGGCACTAGCGGACTGAGCTCCTACAATGAGCAGTTCTTC	CASSEGGTSGLSSYNEQFF
TRBJ2-7	TRBD2	TRBV7-9	many	TGTGCCAGCAGCGGAGAAAGCGGGAGCTCCTACGAGCAGTACTTC	CASSGESGSSYEQYF
TRBJ1-5	-	TRBV28	few	TGTGCCAGCACAGCTAGCAATCAGCCCCAGCATTTT	CASTASNQPQHF
TRBJ1-2	-	TRBV28	many	TGTGCCAGCAGTCTACACGGGTTGGTCGGCTACACCTTC	CASSLHGLVGYTF
TRBJ2-1	TRBD2	TRBV27	many	TGTGCCAGCAGTTTCGGTCTAGCGGGAGTCAATGAGCAGTTCTTC	CASSFGLAGVNEQFF
TRBJ2-5	-	TRBV5-1	many	TGCGCCAGCAGCTTCTCCCTTAACAGGGACCAAGAGACCCAGTACTTC	CASSFSLNRDQETQYF
TRBJ2-7	-	TRBV19	medium-sized	TGTGCCAGCACCGGGACTTTCCCCTACGAGCAGTACTTC	CASTGTFPYEQYF
TRBJ1-5	-	TRBV19	-	TGTGCCAGTAGTATGGAAGGGATAGGGAATCAGCCCCAGCATTTT	CASSMEGIGNQPQHF
TRBJ1-2	-	TRBV12-3/TRBV12-4	few	TGTGCCAGCAGGCCCGACAGGCCCTATGGCTACACCTTC	CASRPDRPYGYTF
TRBJ2-4	-	TRBV10-3	many	TGTGCCACGATGGGGGGAGCCGGTAACATTCAGTACTTC	CATMGGAGNIQYF
TRBJ1-2	TRBD1	TRBV3-1	many	TGTGCCAGCAGCCGTGGGACAGCGAACTATGGCTACACCTTC	CASSRGTANYGYTF
TRBJ2-2	TRBD1	TRBV19	-	TGTGCCAGTAGTCGCCGGGACAGGGGAGCCGGGGAGCTGTTTTTT	CASSRRDRGAGELFF
TRBJ2-4	-	TRBV24-1	few	TGTGCCACCAGTGATTTGCCGTGGATGTGGCGGACAGCTCAAATGGCCAAAAACATTCAGTACTTC	CATSDLPWMWRTAQMAKNIQYF
TRBJ2-3	TRBD1	TRBV24-1	many	TGTGCCACCAGTGACTCAGACAGGGCACTGGATACGCAGTATTTT	CATSDSDRALDTQYF
TRBJ1-1	-	TRBV7-9	many	TGTGCCAGCAGCCCTACACTGAACACTGAAGCTTTCTTT	CASSPTLNTEAFF
TRBJ2-5	-	TRBV7-9	many	TGTGCCAGCAGCTTACTGACAGGCAAACAAGAGACCCAGTACTTC	CASSLLTGKQETQYF
TRBJ2-2	TRBD2	TRBV10-3	many	TGTGCCATCAGTGGGACTAGCGGGAGTTATGGCACCGGGGAGCTGTTTTTT	CAISGTSGSYGTGELFF
TRBJ1-2	TRBD1	TRBV6-2/TRBV6-3	many	TGTGCCAGCGAGGACAGGGCAGAGGATGGCTACACCTTC	CASEDRAEDGYTF
TRBJ1-5	TRBD1	TRBV28	medium-sized	TGTGCCAGCAGTAGGGACAGGGCAAGCAATCAGCCCCAGCATTTT	CASSRDRASNQPQHF
TRBJ2-1	-	TRBV5-6	many	TGTGCCAGCAGCTCGGCGGGCCTCTGGTATGAGCAGTTCTTC	CASSSAGLWYEQFF
TRBJ2-7	-	TRBV6-5	many	TGTGCCAGCAGTTACTCGGCAGGAACCTACGAGCAGTACTTC	CASSYSAGTYEQYF
TRBJ2-1	TRBD2	TRBV20-1	many	TGCAGTGCCACTAGCGGGCCCCCCTACAATGAGCAGTTCTTC	CSATSGPPYNEQFF